A single sample is the source of the 17 T cell receptor beta chains below, sequenced in a study of blood T cell repertoires in COVID-19. TCRdb keeps only in-frame clones here, not all; method: immunoSEQ multiplex PCR. The sample lists hundreds of thousands of clones, about 86% occurring once. The sequenced sample consisted of peripheral blood. These receptors all come from a man older than 75 with acute or convalescent COVID-19.

The chain is built from TRBV15 and TRBJ1-4; TRBD1 matches 10 bases. Trimming took 1 base from V and 8 from J; bases not matched to a gene: 4. The CDR3 runs 15 residues. Germline CDR1 is LNHNV and CDR2 is YYDKDF (reference sequence). The DNA of the CDR3 is TGTGCCACCAGCAGAGCCCGGGACAGGGGAGAAAAACTGTTTTTT. Translation gives CATSRARDRGEKLFF.

The chain uses TRBV5-8 and TRBJ2-3; D possibly corresponds to TRBD2 (6 bases). The V and J ends lost 0 bases and 3 bases respectively, with 14 bases between them. Per germline, CDR1 SGHTS and CDR2 YDEGEE. The CDR3 is 16 amino acids. The CDR3 DNA reads as TGTGCCAGCAGCTTGGGAAAGGGACTTCTTACAGATACGCAGTATTTT. Translating it yields CASSLGKGLLTDTQYF.

The V call is TRBV6-5, the J call TRBJ1-6; TRBD1 agrees at 9 bases. From germline, CDR1 is MNHEY and CDR2 SVGAGI. The length of the CDR3 is 13 residues. V dropped 11 bases and J dropped 7; count of bases not matched to a gene: 6. The CDR3 sequence: CAFRGQGNSPLHF. CDR3 in DNA: TGTGCCTTCCGGGGACAGGGAAATTCACCCCTCCACTTT.

This clone came up once. The CDR3 loop is CAIRGQGPNEKLFF. The CDR3 DNA reads as TGTGCCATCAGGGGACAGGGCCCTAATGAAAAACTGTTTTTT. The chain links TRBV10-3 to TRBJ1-4; TRBD1 aligns across 9 bases. The CDR3 spans 14 residues. With V trimmed by 6 bases and J by 3 bases, 2 bases remained unmatched. Germline CDR1 is ENHRY and CDR2 is SYGVKD.

The V gene is TRBV5-4, the J gene TRBJ2-1, with 11 positions matching TRBD2. Germline V CDR1 and CDR2: SGHNT, YYREEE (reference sequence). CDR3 length: 16 amino acids. V gave up 0 bases and J gave up 10 bases; unmatched junction bases: 9. The CDR3 DNA follows: TGTGCCAGCAGCTTGGGGACTAGCGGGCCCAAAGAGGAGCAGTTCTTC. This codes for CASSLGTSGPKEEQFF.

The V and J genes are TRBV7-9 and TRBJ2-5, with TRBD1 identical over 7 bases. The V and J ends lost 5 bases and 2 bases, in that order; junction bases with no gene match: 14. Germline lookup yields CDR1 SEHNR and CDR2 FQNEAQ (reference sequence). The CDR3 is 17 residues long. DNA of the CDR3: TGTGCCAGCAGCACAGACAGGGTTGGTTGGGTACAAGAGACCCAGTACTTC. This gives the protein CASSTDRVGWVQETQYF.

This clone was seen once. V usage is TRBV5-1 and J usage is TRBJ2-1; TRBD2 aligns across 10 bases. Unmatched junction bases numbered 5, after V lost 4 bases and J lost 7 bases. Germline values: CDR1 SGHRS, CDR2 YFSETQ. The CDR3 length is 14 residues. The CDR3 here is CASSTSGAGNEQFF. The CDR3 DNA is TGCGCCAGCAGCACTAGCGGGGCCGGTAATGAGCAGTTCTTC.

The V gene is TRBV7-2, the J gene TRBJ2-2; 7 nucleotides align to TRBD1. J gave up 1 base and V 2 bases, and 4 bases lay outside the gene matches. Per the germline V gene, CDR1 is SGHTA and CDR2 is FQGNSA. The CDR3 loop spans 16 amino acids. The CDR3 bases are TGTGCCAGCAGCTTAAGGACAGGAGTGAACACCGGGGAGCTGTTTTTT. It is translated as CASSLRTGVNTGELFF.

This clone was picked up one time. The V gene is TRBV20-1, the J gene TRBJ1-2; TRBD1 is a possible D gene (5 bases). Germline V gives CDR1 DFQATT, CDR2 SNEGSKA (reference sequence). The CDR3 has 10 residues. The CDR3 DNA follows: TGCAGCGCAGGGAGGCTAGGCTACACCTTC. Translating gives CSAGRLGYTF.

The CDR3 sequence is CASSGQGARYGYTF. CDR3 sequence (DNA): TGTGCCAGCAGTGGACAGGGGGCACGGTATGGCTACACCTTC. The chain couples TRBV25-1 to TRBJ1-2; 10 positions match TRBD1. From germline, CDR1 is MGHDK and CDR2 SYGVNS. With 4 bases clipped from V and 5 bases from J, the junction kept 4 bases outside the gene matches. This CDR3 comprises 14 residues.

The rearrangement uses TRBV9 and TRBJ2-3, with 10 bases identical to TRBD2. Germline V gene data show CDR1 as SGDLS and CDR2 as YYNGEE. V was pared by 4 bases and J by 2 bases, with 4 bases of the junction left unmatched. This CDR3 region has 15 residues. The CDR3, as DNA: TGTGCCAGCAGCCTTAGCGGGGGGTTCACAGATACGCAGTATTTT. It yields the protein CASSLSGGFTDTQYF.

CDR3 protein: CASSIGLAGGPGELFF. The CDR3 DNA sequence: TGTGCCAGCAGCATAGGACTAGCGGGAGGACCCGGGGAGCTGTTTTTT. The gene calls are TRBV6-4 and TRBJ2-2, with 14 bases aligning to TRBD2. Losses at the gene ends were 6 bases for V and 6 bases for J; bases not matched to a gene: 6. This CDR3 spans 16 amino acids. Looked up from germline, CDR1 is MRHNA and CDR2 is SNTAGT.

This chain connects TRBV19 to TRBJ1-5, with TRBD1 identical over 7 bases. The CDR3 totals 19 residues. V lost 5 bases, J lost 4 bases, and 20 bases stayed unmatched. Looked up from germline, CDR1 is LNHDA and CDR2 is SQIVND (reference sequence). CDR3 region: CASSSGQQLISTKNQPQHF. In DNA, the CDR3 is TGTGCCAGTAGTTCGGGACAGCAGCTAATCTCTACTAAGAATCAGCCCCAGCATTTT.

V usage is TRBV3-1 (or the pseudogene TRBV3-2) and J usage is TRBJ1-1, with TRBD1 as a possible D gene (6 bases). This CDR3 is 13 amino acids long. V lost 5 bases to trimming and J lost 5 bases, with 12 bases between them. Germline V gives CDR1 LGHDT, CDR2 YNNKEL (reference sequence). The CDR3 protein is CASSEQGETEAFF. Here the CDR3 DNA reads TGTGCCAGCAGCGAACAGGGAGAAACTGAAGCTTTCTTT.

The V gene is TRBV5-6, the J gene TRBJ1-2, with 7 bases matching TRBD1. Germline CDR1 is SGHDT and CDR2 is YYEEEE. This CDR3 has 14 amino acids. Trimming took 5 bases from V and 2 from J; bases not matched to a gene: 6. The CDR3 sequence is CASSKGQLNYGYTF. The CDR3 region has the DNA TGTGCCAGCAGTAAGGGACAGTTAAACTATGGCTACACCTTC. The whole variable domain, remainder taken from reference TRBV5-6 and TRBJ1-2, is DAGVTQSPTHLIKTRGQQVTLRCSPKSGHDTVSWYQQALGQGPQFIFQYYEEEERQRGNFPDRFSGHQFPNYSSELNVNALLLGDSALYLCASSKGQLNYGYTFGSGTRLTVV.

CDR3 coding DNA: TGTGCCAGCAGCTTGGGTTCCGGGACTATCAAGATGAAGTATTTT. It encodes CASSLGSGTIKMKYF. The genes are TRBV5-4 and TRBJ2-3, with 7 bases fitting TRBD2. Germline V lookup: CDR1 SGHNT, CDR2 YYREEE (reference sequence). The trim removed 0 bases at V and 13 bases at J, leaving 14 bases unmatched. There are 15 residues in the CDR3. Filled out from reference TRBV5-4 and TRBJ2-3, the complete variable domain reads ETGVTQSPTHLIKTRGQQVTLRCSSQSGHNTVSWYQQALGQGPQFIFQYYREEENGRGNFPPRFSGLQFPNYSSELNVNALELDDSALYLCASSLGSGTIKMKYFGPGTRLTVL.

The J gene is TRBJ2-7, the V gene TRBV27, with a weak D call TRBD1 (5 bases). V shed 6 bases and J shed 0 bases, with 12 bases lying between them. The germline V gene encodes CDR1 MNHEY and CDR2 SMNVEV (reference sequence). The CDR3 spans 14 residues. For the CDR3, the DNA is TGTGCCAGCAGCCCCGTAGGGGCCTCCTACGAGCAGTACTTC. It is translated as CASSPVGASYEQYF.